This note documents a single T cell receptor beta chain sequence. The data stem from a study of blood T cell repertoires in COVID-19. Study-wide context: The cDNA or gDNA used as material had been derived from T cells, B-cell-depleted T cells, or PBMCs.

The assay was immunoSEQ multiplex PCR, and TCRdb's table has in-frame clones only and misses some. The sample contains around 220,000 clones, 75% to 95% of which appear only once. The CDR3 sequence is 15 residues long. The V gene's germline CDR1 is LGHNA and CDR2 YNFKEQ. Trimming stripped 2 bases from V and 2 bases from J, with 10 bases between. The source material was PBMCs or T cells enriched from blood (not recorded which). This sequence joins TRBV4-2 and TRBJ1-5, with D possibly TRBD1 on 6 matching bases. The sequence derives from a woman under 30 who had recovered from COVID-19. The CDR3 region is CASSQQGRGNQPQHF. The CDR3 DNA is TGTGCCAGCAGCCAACAGGGGCGAGGCAATCAGCCCCAGCATTTT.